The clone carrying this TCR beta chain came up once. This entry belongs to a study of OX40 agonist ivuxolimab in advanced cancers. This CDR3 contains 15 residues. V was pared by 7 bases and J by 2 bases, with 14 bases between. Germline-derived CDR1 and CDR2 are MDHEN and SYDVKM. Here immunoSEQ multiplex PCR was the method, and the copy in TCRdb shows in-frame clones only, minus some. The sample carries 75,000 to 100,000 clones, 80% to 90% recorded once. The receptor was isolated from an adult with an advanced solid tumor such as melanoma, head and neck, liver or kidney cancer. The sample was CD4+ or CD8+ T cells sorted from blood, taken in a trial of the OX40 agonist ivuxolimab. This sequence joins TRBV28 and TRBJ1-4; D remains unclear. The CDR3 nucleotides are TGTGCCAGCAACGCTTTGGGGAATACTAATGAAAAACTGTTTTTT. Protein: CASNALGNTNEKLFF. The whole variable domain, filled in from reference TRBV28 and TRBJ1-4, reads DVKVTQSSRYLVKRTGEKVFLECVQDMDHENMFWYRQDPGLGLRLIYFSYDVKMKEKGDIPEGYSVSREKKERFSLILESASTNQTSMYLCASNALGNTNEKLFFGSGTQLSVL.